Listed below are T cell receptor beta chains from one sample, sequenced in a study of blood T cell repertoires in COVID-19. Only in-frame clones appear in the TCRdb table, and some are missing; sequencing was by immunoSEQ multiplex PCR. The sample holds about 280,000 clones; around 88% are singletons and the top ten take approximately 6%. Sequencing was performed on PBMCs or T cells enriched from blood (not recorded which). All receptors come from a woman aged 40 to 55 who had recovered from COVID-19. CDR3s include the opening cysteine and the closing phenylalanine or tryptophan. Each record gives: V gene, J gene, D gene, clone size, CDR3 protein, CDR3 DNA. D genes are given only for firm matches. Clone size is not always given. Where it is, it says once, few, many or a class for expanded clones.

V: TRBV30
J: TRBJ2-1
D: TRBD1
size: few
CDR3: CAWSGQGAGEQFF
DNA: TGTGCCTGGAGTGGACAGGGGGCTGGTGAGCAGTTCTTC

V: TRBV2
J: TRBJ2-1
D: TRBD1
size: .
CDR3: CASSLDRAQFF
DNA: TGTGCCAGCAGCCTGGACAGGGCCCAGTTCTTC

V: TRBV7-2
J: TRBJ1-2
D: .
size: .
CDR3: CASSLALTGQGGYTF
DNA: TGTGCCAGCAGCTTAGCGCTCACAGGGCAGGGTGGCTACACCTTC

V: TRBV30
J: TRBJ1-4
D: .
size: .
CDR3: CALRPFSEKLFF
DNA: TGTGCCCTGCGGCCATTCAGTGAAAAACTGTTTTTT

V: TRBV7-2
J: TRBJ1-5
D: .
size: .
CDR3: CASSLQGRGQPQHF
DNA: TGTGCCAGCAGCTTACAGGGGAGGGGACAGCCCCAGCATTTT

V: TRBV5-1
J: TRBJ2-7
D: .
size: .
CDR3: CASSFRADPYEQYF
DNA: TGCGCCAGCAGCTTTAGAGCTGATCCCTACGAGCAGTACTTC

V: TRBV19
J: TRBJ2-2
D: .
size: .
CDR3: CASRRQHANTGELFF
DNA: TGTGCCAGTCGACGACAGCACGCGAACACCGGGGAGCTGTTTTTT

V: TRBV9
J: TRBJ1-1
D: .
size: .
CDR3: CASSRRGVTEAFF
DNA: TGTGCCAGCAGCCGCCGCGGCGTCACTGAAGCTTTCTTT

V: TRBV29-1
J: TRBJ2-5
D: TRBD1
size: .
CDR3: CSGQGAQGETQYF
DNA: TGCAGCGGTCAGGGGGCTCAGGGAGAGACCCAGTACTTC

V: TRBV3-1/TRBV3-2
J: TRBJ2-3
D: TRBD2
size: .
CDR3: CASSLRTSGRTDTQYF
DNA: TGTGCCAGCAGCCTGCGGACTAGCGGGAGAACAGATACGCAGTATTTT

V: TRBV11-3
J: TRBJ2-3
D: TRBD2
size: .
CDR3: CASSLVAGGTDTQYF
DNA: TGTGCCAGCAGCTTAGTGGCGGGAGGAACAGATACGCAGTATTTT

V: TRBV3-1/TRBV3-2
J: TRBJ2-1
D: .
size: .
CDR3: CASSQAGAYNEQFF
DNA: TGTGCCAGCAGCCAAGCGGGAGCCTACAATGAGCAGTTCTTC

V: TRBV28
J: TRBJ1-6
D: TRBD1
size: .
CDR3: CASSLTGVRSPLHF
DNA: TGTGCCAGCAGCTTAACAGGGGTCCGCTCACCCCTCCACTTT

V: TRBV7-3
J: TRBJ2-5
D: TRBD2
size: .
CDR3: CASSPFGTSGKETQYF
DNA: TGTGCCAGCAGCCCTTTTGGGACTAGCGGAAAAGAGACCCAGTACTTC

V: TRBV2
J: TRBJ1-5
D: .
size: .
CDR3: CATSGTIRNQPQHF
DNA: TGTGCCACCAGCGGGACAATACGCAATCAGCCCCAGCATTTT

V: TRBV4-3
J: TRBJ2-1
D: TRBD1
size: .
CDR3: CASSQDPLGTGAYNEQFF
DNA: TGCGCCAGCAGCCAAGACCCGCTTGGGACAGGGGCCTACAATGAGCAGTTCTTC

V: TRBV6-1
J: TRBJ2-3
D: .
size: once
CDR3: CASSEVGGNISPNMAQYF
DNA: TGTGCCAGCAGTGAAGTTGGGGGGAACATTTCCCCGAACATGGCGCAGTATTTT

V: TRBV7-9
J: TRBJ2-1
D: TRBD1
size: few
CDR3: CASSTDRGTYNEQFF
DNA: TGTGCCAGCAGCACGGACAGGGGCACCTACAATGAGCAGTTCTTC

V: TRBV27
J: TRBJ2-7
D: TRBD1
size: .
CDR3: CASSAPRDRGLDEQYF
DNA: TGTGCCAGCAGTGCCCCTAGGGACAGGGGGCTCGACGAGCAGTACTTC

V: TRBV10-3
J: TRBJ2-7
D: TRBD2
size: .
CDR3: CAISARGGSLYEQYF
DNA: TGTGCCATCAGTGCTCGGGGGGGGTCCCTATACGAGCAGTACTTC

V: TRBV7-9
J: TRBJ2-7
D: TRBD1
size: .
CDR3: CASSESGQGYEQYF
DNA: TGTGCCAGCAGCGAATCCGGACAGGGCTACGAGCAGTACTTC

V: TRBV7-2
J: TRBJ2-7
D: .
size: .
CDR3: CASSLVQRTYEQYF
DNA: TGTGCCAGCAGCTTAGTCCAGCGGACGTACGAGCAGTACTTC

V: TRBV9
J: TRBJ1-2
D: .
size: .
CDR3: CASSFSFNYGYTF
DNA: TGTGCCAGCAGCTTTTCCTTTAACTATGGCTACACCTTC

V: TRBV7-8
J: TRBJ1-4
D: .
size: once
CDR3: CASSRDFTNEKLFF
DNA: TGTGCCAGCAGCCGAGATTTTACAAATGAAAAACTGTTTTTT

V: TRBV3-1/TRBV3-2
J: TRBJ2-1
D: TRBD2
size: once
CDR3: CASSSARTSGSMNEQFF
DNA: TGTGCCAGCAGCTCCGCAAGGACTAGCGGGAGCATGAATGAGCAGTTCTTC

V: TRBV7-3
J: TRBJ1-1
D: .
size: .
CDR3: CASSPGDRSLNTEAFF
DNA: TGTGCCAGCAGCCCGGGGGACCGAAGCTTGAACACTGAAGCTTTCTTT

V: TRBV12-3/TRBV12-4
J: TRBJ1-2
D: .
size: .
CDR3: CASSPDRDGYTF
DNA: TGTGCCAGCAGTCCCGACAGAGATGGCTACACCTTC

V: TRBV28
J: TRBJ1-1
D: .
size: .
CDR3: CASSDTEAFF
DNA: TGTGCCAGCTCCGACACTGAAGCTTTCTTT

V: TRBV28
J: TRBJ2-7
D: .
size: .
CDR3: CASSLRDAYEQYF
DNA: TGTGCCAGCAGTTTGCGGGATGCCTACGAGCAGTACTTC

V: TRBV6-5
J: TRBJ1-5
D: .
size: .
CDR3: CASSYFRGGQPQHF
DNA: TGTGCCAGCAGTTACTTTAGGGGTGGGCAGCCCCAGCATTTT

V: TRBV7-9
J: TRBJ1-1
D: .
size: .
CDR3: CASSLAVTEAFF
DNA: TGTGCCAGCAGCTTGGCAGTCACTGAAGCTTTCTTT

V: TRBV12-3/TRBV12-4
J: TRBJ1-5
D: .
size: .
CDR3: CASSFRGPQHF
DNA: TGTGCCAGCAGTTTTCGGGGACCCCAGCATTTT

V: TRBV11-1
J: TRBJ2-5
D: .
size: .
CDR3: CASSLSPSQETQYF
DNA: TGTGCCAGCAGCTTATCGCCTAGTCAAGAGACCCAGTACTTC

V: TRBV7-9
J: TRBJ1-6
D: .
size: .
CDR3: CASRTTGEESPLHF
DNA: TGTGCCAGCAGGACAACCGGGGAAGAATCACCCCTCCACTTT

V: TRBV5-1
J: TRBJ1-3
D: TRBD1
size: .
CDR3: CASSLEAGGPGNTIYF
DNA: TGCGCCAGCAGCTTGGAAGCAGGGGGCCCTGGAAACACCATATATTTT

V: TRBV19
J: TRBJ2-1
D: .
size: .
CDR3: CASSIDPLNNEQFF
DNA: TGTGCCAGTAGTATAGATCCACTAAACAATGAGCAGTTCTTC

V: TRBV6-1
J: TRBJ1-2
D: .
size: .
CDR3: CASSEDRDGYTF
DNA: TGTGCCAGCAGTGAAGACAGGGATGGCTACACCTTC

V: TRBV5-1
J: TRBJ2-7
D: .
size: .
CDR3: CASSSRATAAKYEQYF
DNA: TGCGCCAGCAGCTCCCGAGCGACCGCGGCGAAATACGAGCAGTACTTC

V: TRBV30
J: TRBJ2-7
D: TRBD1
size: .
CDR3: CAWGRTGTGDYEQYF
DNA: TGTGCCTGGGGCCGAACCGGGACAGGGGACTACGAGCAGTACTTC

V: TRBV7-2
J: TRBJ2-3
D: TRBD2
size: .
CDR3: CASSLRASGFRTDTQYF
DNA: TGTGCCAGCAGCTTACGGGCTAGCGGGTTTCGCACAGATACGCAGTATTTT

V: TRBV4-3
J: TRBJ2-2
D: TRBD1
size: once
CDR3: CASSQDLHRGNTGELFF
DNA: TGCGCCAGCAGCCAAGATCTCCACAGGGGGAACACCGGGGAGCTGTTTTTT

V: TRBV24-1
J: TRBJ2-1
D: .
size: .
CDR3: CATMGQGGDEQFF
DNA: TGTGCCACCATGGGGCAGGGGGGCGATGAGCAGTTCTTC

V: TRBV27
J: TRBJ1-2
D: TRBD1
size: few
CDR3: CASRPLQGRENGYTF
DNA: TGTGCCAGCAGGCCCCTACAGGGGCGTGAGAATGGCTACACCTTC

V: TRBV7-3
J: TRBJ2-3
D: TRBD2
size: .
CDR3: CASRLSGTSGRVRDTQYF
DNA: TGTGCCAGCAGGTTATCCGGGACTAGCGGGAGGGTTAGAGATACGCAGTATTTT

V: TRBV7-8
J: TRBJ1-6
D: .
size: .
CDR3: CASSYLEDSPLHF
DNA: TGTGCCAGCAGCTACTTGGAGGATTCACCCCTCCACTTT

V: TRBV27
J: TRBJ2-3
D: TRBD2
size: .
CDR3: CASSLHGAGETDTQYF
DNA: TGTGCCAGCAGTCTCCACGGAGCGGGAGAAACAGATACGCAGTATTTT

V: TRBV28
J: TRBJ1-6
D: TRBD1
size: .
CDR3: CASSFRAGGKNSPLHF
DNA: TGTGCCAGCAGTTTCCGGGCAGGGGGTAAAAATTCACCCCTCCACTTT

V: TRBV6-5
J: TRBJ2-7
D: .
size: .
CDR3: CATGLAYSYEQYF
DNA: TGTGCCACGGGGCTAGCGTACTCCTACGAGCAGTACTTC

V: TRBV9
J: TRBJ1-1
D: TRBD1
size: few
CDR3: CASSETGLNTEAFF
DNA: TGTGCCAGCAGCGAGACAGGGCTGAACACTGAAGCTTTCTTT

V: TRBV28
J: TRBJ1-5
D: .
size: .
CDR3: CASHRWQGNQPQHF
DNA: TGTGCCAGCCACAGGTGGCAGGGCAATCAGCCCCAGCATTTT

V: TRBV21-1
J: TRBJ1-1
D: .
size: .
CDR3: CASSPTGITEAFF
DNA: TGTGCCAGCAGCCCGACAGGCATCACTGAAGCTTTCTTT

V: TRBV27
J: TRBJ2-7
D: .
size: .
CDR3: CASSRGPEAYEQYF
DNA: TGTGCCAGCAGCCGCGGACCGGAGGCCTACGAGCAGTACTTC

V: TRBV28
J: TRBJ1-3
D: TRBD1
size: .
CDR3: CASRGTGGVGNTIYF
DNA: TGTGCCAGCAGGGGGACAGGGGGCGTTGGAAACACCATATATTTT

V: TRBV28
J: TRBJ2-7
D: TRBD2
size: .
CDR3: CASSFGGTSGSDEQYF
DNA: TGTGCCAGCAGTTTCGGAGGGACTAGCGGGAGCGACGAGCAGTACTTC

V: TRBV10-2
J: TRBJ1-5
D: .
size: .
CDR3: CASRGQGPNQPQHF
DNA: TGCGCCAGCAGGGGGCAGGGGCCAAATCAGCCCCAGCATTTT

V: TRBV7-9
J: TRBJ1-1
D: .
size: .
CDR3: CASSLLQASEAFF
DNA: TGTGCCAGCAGCTTATTACAGGCGTCTGAAGCTTTCTTT

V: TRBV5-1
J: TRBJ2-7
D: TRBD1
size: once
CDR3: CASSLEYAPGQGPYEQYF
DNA: TGCGCCAGCAGCTTGGAATACGCACCGGGACAGGGGCCCTACGAGCAGTACTTC